This TCR beta chain appears in the sequencing data of a study of control samples from healthy donors and cancer patients (dated by TCRdb to the early 2020s). In this sample, this clone turned up once. No cognate antigen has been identified for it. No base-level quality is on record; no much larger clone is a single base apart. Libraries were built with the immunoSEQ multiplex PCR assay. The table comes from immuneACCESS by way of TCRdb, which keeps in-frame sequences with V and J called. Part of the clones is missing from these tables; in studies checked, under half for an unresolved V gene and the rest for unknown reasons. The sample table holds 170,000 or so clones, of which 85% to 95% were seen once. 1.4% to 1.5% of the sample rests with the top ten. CDR1 and CDR2, per the germline V gene (reference sequence), are GTSNPN and SVGIG. The CDR3 sequence holds 11 residues, the cysteine and phenylalanine included. This entry keeps only the CDR3 DNA: 33 bases, framed from base 1. The V end loses 2 bases and the J end loses 8 bases, and a stretch of 9 bases separates them.

The sequence derives from a man aged 18 to 29 in good health. The sample taken for sequencing was blood. The chain joins TRBV30 to TRBJ1-2; the D gene is unclear. The DNA sequence is TGTGCCTGGAGTAGGAGAATGGGCTACACCTTC. This yields the protein CAWSRRMGYTF. The full variable domain, with segments outside the CDR3 supplied by the reference TRBV30 and TRBJ1-2 proteins, appears as SQTIHQWPATLVQPVGSPLSLECTVEGTSNPNLYWYRQAAGRGLQLLFYSVGIGQISSEVPQNLSASRPQDRQFILSSKKLLLSDSGFYLCAWSRRMGYTFGSGTRLTVV.